This T cell receptor (beta chain) was retrieved from a study of T cells in Graves' hyperthyroidism and ophthalmopathy. About this clonotype: Its antigen is undetermined. At one end, the junction sequence differs from germline, possibly due to a read error.

TCR beta CDR3 regions were amplified from RNA. In the first-round RT-PCR of the TCR CDR3, the HTBI primer set was used. TCRdb re-derived calls from the multiplex PCR reads in MiXCR, one entry per CDR3 protein. Counted here are around 620,000 distinct CDR3 sequences, 46% occurring once; the ten biggest clones make up around 17%. Germline V CDR1 and CDR2: SGHRS, YFSETQ. The CDR3 runs 19 residues. Findings and caveats of the study: Ophthalmopathy onset followed model prediction by a median roughly 6 months.

Diagnosis rested on symptoms, serum thyroxine and TRAb, thyroid ultrasound, and orbital computed tomography. The rearrangement uses TRBV5-1 and TRBJ1-3; D perhaps matches TRBD1 (5 bases). This TCR was sampled from an adult woman with Graves' disease, either hyperthyroidism or ophthalmopathy (not recorded which). Sequences were obtained from peripheral blood or thyroid tissue (not recorded which). CDR3 loop: CASSLGGGTEQYDGNTIYF. In nucleotides, the CDR3 is TGTGCCAGCAGCTTAGGAGGAGGGACTGAGCAGTACGACGGAAACACCATATATTTT. Using reference TRBV5-1 and TRBJ1-3 for the parts outside the CDR3, the full variable domain is KAGVTQTPRYLIKTRGQQVTLSCSPISGHRSVSWYQQTPGQGLQFLFEYFSETQRNKGNFPGRFSGRQFSNSRSEMNVSTLELGDSALYLCASSLGGGTEQYDGNTIYFGEGSWLTVV.